This TCR beta chain was found in a study of T cell clonality in common variable immunodeficiency. Overall study results and limits: Reportedly, TCR beta sequences from common variable immunodeficiency showed fewer deletions and N-nucleotide insertions. CVID subjects had higher TCRbeta clonality than healthy controls, most marked in about a third.

At least ten counts were recorded for this clone. The antigen is not known. With the read ending 3 residues before the CDR3 end, the germline J gene is used to fill in that end. The germline V gene encodes CDR1 MNHNS and CDR2 SASEGT. The CDR3 covers 15 residues. V gave up 4 bases and J gave up 3 bases; unmatched junction bases: 4. Assay: immunoSEQ multiplex PCR; the TCRdb copy retains only in-frame clones and omits some. This sample carries around 39,000 clones, none of them present only once. This chain joins TRBV6-1 and TRBJ1-5, with 9 bases lining up with TRBD1. The sequence was collected from a person aged 18 to 70 in good health. Sample: peripheral blood mononuclear cells. The sequenced CDR3 bases are TGTGCCAGCAGTGTGGGACAGGGTAACAATCAGCCC. It encodes CASSVGQGNNQP. The CDR3 reads in full as CASSVGQGNNQPQHF.